Below are 5 T cell receptor beta chains sequenced from a single sample in a study of liver allograft versus peripheral blood T cells. Study-wide background: Peripheral blood of the recipients supplied T cell receptor repertoires that were compared with those in transplanted livers.

TCRdb reanalysed the reads using MiXCR and keeps one entry per CDR3 protein. The sample shows 8,500 to 10,000 distinct CDR3 sequences, 25% to 30% of them seen only once. These receptors came from a human patient who had a liver transplant. T cells may partly derive from the graft donor.

This clonotype came up a few times. This sequence joins TRBV20-1 and TRBJ1-3, with TRBD1 matching 7 bases. Germline lookup yields CDR1 DFQATT and CDR2 SNEGSKA (reference sequence). The CDR3 contains 13 residues. The V and J ends lost 3 bases and 5 bases, in that order; junction bases with no gene match: 4. CDR3 nucleotide sequence: TGCAGTGCTAGCGACAGGGCTAGAAACACCATATATTTT. Residues: CSASDRARNTIYF.

This clonotype was seen many times. The genes are TRBV6-5 and TRBJ1-1; D is ambiguous. Germline V gene lookup returns CDR1 MNHEY and CDR2 SVGAGI. V was pared by 7 bases and J by 4 bases, with 25 bases between. This CDR3 spans 17 amino acids. CDR3 nucleotide sequence: TGTGCCAGCACCGCCTCCTTCACAGCCTTTACGGGCACTGAAGCTTTCTTT. Residues: CASTASFTAFTGTEAFF.

At least ten counts were recorded for this clonotype. V usage is TRBV6-5 and J usage is TRBJ1-6; D not resolved. This CDR3 has 16 amino acids. Trimming shortened V by 4 bases and J by 8 bases, and 18 bases separated the two germline ends. Germline values: CDR1 MNHEY, CDR2 SVGAGI. CDR3 protein: CASSSLTDPRDSPLHF. CDR3 DNA sequence: TGTGCCAGCAGTTCTTTAACCGACCCGAGGGATTCACCCCTCCACTTT.

A single count supports this clonotype. The chain links TRBV28 to TRBJ1-5; D gene unclear. V lost 10 bases to trimming and J lost 7 bases, with 17 bases between them. This CDR3 is built from 13 residues. Germline CDR1 reads MDHEN; CDR2 reads SYDVKM. The CDR3 DNA reads as TGTGCCAACATACGGACGGTCGGGCAGCCCCAGCATTTT. Amino acids: CANIRTVGQPQHF.

The genes are TRBV27 and TRBJ2-1; D may be TRBD2 (6 bases). V was trimmed by 2 bases and J by 0 bases, leaving 14 bases between them. This CDR3 has 17 amino acids. Germline V gene data show CDR1 as MNHEY and CDR2 as SMNVEV (reference sequence). The CDR3 nucleotides are TGTGCCAGCAGTTTAGGAGCGGGCCGGAGCTCCTACAATGAGCAGTTCTTC. It yields the protein CASSLGAGRSSYNEQFF.